These 5 T cell receptor beta chains were all obtained from the same sample, sequenced in a study of T cells in localized non-small cell lung cancer. Produced via immunoSEQ multiplex PCR; TCRdb's table is partial and in-frame only. The sample has around 64,000 clones; about four fifths are singletons. Sample: PBMCs, taken before any cancer treatment. Receptors were obtained from a man between 35 and 75 years old with stage II lung adenocarcinoma.

In DNA form, the CDR3 reads TGTGCCAGCAGCTTAGCGGGGACTAGCGGGAGCCCCTCCTACAATGAGCAGTTCTTC. Its translation: CASSLAGTSGSPSYNEQFF. J is TRBJ2-1 and V is TRBV11-3, with TRBD2 matching over 14 bases. With 1 base clipped from V and 0 bases from J, the junction kept 5 bases outside the gene matches. Germline assignment: CDR1 SGHNT and CDR2 YENEEA. The CDR3 consists of 19 residues.

This clone was found a few times. This sequence joins TRBV4-2 and TRBJ1-2, with 10 positions matching TRBD1. The germline V gene encodes CDR1 LGHNA and CDR2 YNFKEQ. The CDR3 contains 16 residues. V lost 2 bases and J lost 4; bases outside the gene matches: 7. CDR3 in amino acids: CASSQTDRGQVYGYTF. The DNA of the CDR3 is TGTGCCAGCAGCCAAACCGACAGGGGGCAGGTCTATGGCTACACCTTC.

The chain combines TRBV9 with TRBJ1-2; 9 bases match TRBD1. Germline CDR1 and CDR2: SGDLS and YYNGEE. V shed 4 bases, J shed 6 bases, and the junction held 7 bases outside the gene matches. The length of the CDR3 is 14 residues. Written as DNA, the CDR3 is TGTGCCAGCAGCCCTAGAGGACAGGGGCATGGCTACACCTTC. Residues: CASSPRGQGHGYTF.

V gene TRBV11-3 combines with J gene TRBJ2-2, with D possibly being TRBD1 (5 bases). This CDR3 has 14 residues. Trimming shortened V by 3 bases and J by 5 bases, and 10 bases separated the two germline ends. The V gene's germline CDR1 is SGHNT and CDR2 YENEEA. Written as DNA, the CDR3 is TGTGCCAGCAGCTTCACAGGTGATACCGGGGAGCTGTTTTTT. Translated: CASSFTGDTGELFF.

V gene TRBV4-1 combines with J gene TRBJ2-1; 8 bases are shared with TRBD1. Germline CDR1 is MGHRA and CDR2 is YSYEKL. This CDR3 has 13 amino acids. With V trimmed by 5 bases and J by 7 bases, 4 bases remained unmatched. The CDR3 is CASSWRQGNEQFF. The CDR3 DNA follows: TGCGCCAGCAGCTGGCGACAGGGGAATGAGCAGTTCTTC.